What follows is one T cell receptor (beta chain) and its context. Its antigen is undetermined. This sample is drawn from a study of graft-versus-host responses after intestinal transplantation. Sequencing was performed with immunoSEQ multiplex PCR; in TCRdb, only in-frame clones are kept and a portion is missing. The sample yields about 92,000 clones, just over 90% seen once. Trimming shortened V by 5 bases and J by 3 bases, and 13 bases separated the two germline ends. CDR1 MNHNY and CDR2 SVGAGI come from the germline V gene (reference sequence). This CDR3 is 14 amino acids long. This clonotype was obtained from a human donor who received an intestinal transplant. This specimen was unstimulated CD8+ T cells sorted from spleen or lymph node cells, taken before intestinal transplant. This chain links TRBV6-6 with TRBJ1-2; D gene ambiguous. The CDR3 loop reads CASSLRGADYGYTF. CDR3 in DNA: TGTGCCAGCAGTCTCCGGGGAGCGGACTATGGCTACACCTTC.